Shown below are 14 T cell receptor beta chains from a single sample sequenced in a study of T cells in Graves' hyperthyroidism and ophthalmopathy. It was RNA transcripts that yielded the amplified TCR beta CDR3 regions. Initially, a first-round RT-PCR of the TCR CDR3 employed the HTBI primer set. From the multiplex PCR reads, TCRdb called clonotypes with MiXCR, one entry per CDR3 protein. The table lists about 360,000 distinct CDR3 sequences, less than 20% of them singletons. Sample: blood. Every receptor here comes from a woman under 30 with Graves' hyperthyroidism that later progressed to Graves' ophthalmopathy.

This clonotype occurred many times. This rearrangement joins TRBV6-2 or TRBV6-3 to TRBJ2-7; D is unclear. This CDR3 contains 15 residues. Germline-derived CDR1 and CDR2 are MNHEY and SVGEGT. The V and J ends lost 0 bases and 5 bases respectively, with 14 bases between them. The DNA of the CDR3 is TGTGCCAGCAGTTACTCGATGGGGTACGGCAACGAGCAGTACTTC. Its protein product is CASSYSMGYGNEQYF.

The table lists this clonotype with many counts. The V gene is TRBV28, the J gene TRBJ2-3, with D perhaps assigned TRBD1 or TRBD2 (5 bases each). Germline CDR1 MDHEN, CDR2 SYDVKM. The V gene lost 5 bases and the J gene lost 2 bases, with 8 bases spanning the gap. The CDR3 length is 13 residues. This chain's CDR3 is CASSSGTTDTQYF. CDR3 nucleotides: TGTGCCAGCAGTAGTGGGACCACAGATACGCAGTATTTT.

This clonotype was seen repeatedly, ten times or more. DNA of the CDR3: TGTGCCAGCACCCCGGGGAGCGGGAGGGCTGAGCAGTTCTTC. Amino acid sequence: CASTPGSGRAEQFF. The V gene is TRBV27, the J gene TRBJ2-1, with 10 bases aligning to TRBD2. The CDR3 sequence is 14 residues long. The trim removed 7 bases at V and 9 bases at J, leaving 9 bases unmatched. Per the germline V gene, CDR1 is MNHEY and CDR2 is SMNVEV (reference sequence).

This clonotype occurred many times. The chain employs TRBV19 and TRBJ1-1, with D possibly being TRBD1 (6 bases). V gave up 3 bases and J gave up 4 bases, with 9 bases separating them. CDR3 size: 13 residues. Germline V gene data show CDR1 as LNHDA and CDR2 as SQIVND (reference sequence). The CDR3 here is CASSITGSTEAFF. DNA of the CDR3: TGTGCCAGTAGTATCACAGGGAGCACTGAAGCTTTCTTT.

V gene TRBV9 combines with J gene TRBJ2-5; TRBD2 matches 7 bases. Trimming cost V 3 bases and J 4 bases; bases outside gene matches: 6. CDR1 is SGDLS and CDR2 is YYNGEE in the germline V gene. This CDR3 region has 14 residues. The CDR3 bases are TGTGCCAGCAGCGGACAGCCGGGGGGAGAGACCCAGTACTTC. This codes for CASSGQPGGETQYF.

This clonotype was recorded at least ten times. J is TRBJ2-1 and V is TRBV7-2, with 9 bases matching TRBD2. There are 17 residues in the CDR3. The trim removed 3 bases at V and 7 bases at J, leaving 13 bases unmatched. Per the germline V gene, CDR1 is SGHTA and CDR2 is FQGNSA. This CDR3 reads CASSLNLAREGRNEQFF. Here the CDR3 DNA reads TGTGCCAGCAGCTTGAATTTAGCGCGGGAGGGCCGAAATGAGCAGTTCTTC.

In its sample, this clonotype was seen a few times. The rearrangement uses TRBV10-2 and TRBJ2-1; a possible D gene is TRBD2 (5 bases). From germline, CDR1 is WSHSY and CDR2 SAAADI. CDR3 length equals 13 residues. V lost 0 bases and J 9 bases, leaving 9 bases between the germline ends. CDR3: CASSESSAVEQFF. CDR3 bases: TGCGCCAGCAGTGAGTCTAGCGCGGTTGAGCAGTTCTTC.

This clonotype was seen at least ten times. This rearrangement joins TRBV11-2 to TRBJ2-7; D is undetermined. CDR1 and CDR2 from the germline V gene are SGHAT and FQNNGV. V was trimmed by 4 bases and J by 5 bases, leaving 24 bases between them. The CDR3 is 17 amino acids. CDR3 sequence (DNA): TGTGCCAGCAGCTATACTGGCAAAACCAACTTTGGGGACGAGCAGTACTTC. Residues: CASSYTGKTNFGDEQYF.

This clonotype was seen ten or more times. The rearrangement uses TRBV6-1 and TRBJ2-3; D is unclear. Trimming removed 7 bases at V and 0 bases at J, with 5 bases between. This CDR3 comprises 12 residues. Germline V gives CDR1 MNHNS, CDR2 SASEGT. The CDR3 region has the DNA TGTGCCAGCAAGCGTAGCACAGATACGCAGTATTTT. It specifies CASKRSTDTQYF.

This sequence joins TRBV7-6 and TRBJ2-7, with a possible D match to TRBD2 (6 bases). The CDR3 extends over 16 amino acids. V lost 5 bases, J lost 4 bases, and 21 bases lay in between. The V gene's germline CDR1 is SGHVS and CDR2 FNYEAQ. CDR3 nucleotides: TGTGCCAGCAGCCCCCCTTGGGGGGTTTCAGGTTACGAGCAGTACTTC. This gives the protein CASSPPWGVSGYEQYF.

V gene TRBV7-3 combines with J gene TRBJ2-3; 10 positions agree with TRBD2. The J segment lost 3 bases and the V segment lost 0 bases, leaving 6 bases of the junction unmatched. The CDR3 loop spans 17 amino acids. Looked up from germline, CDR1 is SGHTA and CDR2 is FQGTGA. The CDR3 sequence: CASSLTASGSGTDTQYF. The CDR3 DNA sequence: TGTGCCAGCAGCTTAACGGCTAGCGGGAGTGGGACAGATACGCAGTATTTT.

This clonotype has a count of ten or more. The gene calls are TRBV10-3 and TRBJ2-7; 9 bases line up with TRBD1. The CDR3 spans 13 residues. Germline CDR1 reads ENHRY; CDR2 reads SYGVKD. Unmatched junction bases numbered 3, after V lost 5 bases and J lost 4 bases. Here the CDR3 reads CAISTGGGYEQYF. The CDR3, as DNA: TGTGCCATCAGTACAGGGGGCGGGTACGAGCAGTACTTC.

In its sample, this clonotype was seen many times. The rearrangement joins TRBV28 to TRBJ1-6, with TRBD1 matching 7 bases. The CDR3 has 14 residues. V dropped 3 bases and J dropped 9; count of bases not matched to a gene: 5. From germline, CDR1 is MDHEN and CDR2 SYDVKM. The CDR3 spells CASSFQGESSPLHF. The CDR3 coding sequence is TGTGCCAGCAGTTTCCAGGGGGAGAGTTCACCCCTCCACTTT. Filled out from reference TRBV28 and TRBJ1-6, the complete variable domain reads DVKVTQSSRYLVKRTGEKVFLECVQDMDHENMFWYRQDPGLGLRLIYFSYDVKMKEKGDIPEGYSVSREKKERFSLILESASTNQTSMYLCASSFQGESSPLHFGNGTRLTVT.

This clonotype was detected ten times or more. The rearrangement joins TRBV28 to TRBJ1-5; D remains ambiguous. The CDR3 has 14 residues. V lost 1 base and J lost 1, with 5 bases in between. Germline lookup yields CDR1 MDHEN and CDR2 SYDVKM. The CDR3 reads CASSLFVSNQPQHF. The CDR3 DNA reads TGTGCCAGCAGTTTATTTGTGAGCAATCAGCCCCAGCATTTT.